The T cell receptor (beta chain) described here comes from a study of immune evolution from preneoplasia to lung adenocarcinoma. Assay: immunoSEQ multiplex PCR; the TCRdb copy retains only in-frame clones and omits some. The table includes just under 2,500 clones, around 85% detected once. Patient tissue came from resections in Japan or China, 2014–2017. Two lung cancer pathologists independently confirmed each histologic diagnosis. Overall study findings and caveats: Later-stage lesions appeared to have more T cells, more diversity, less clonality.

As concerns this clone: No antigen is known for it.

Sequencing used FFPE normal lung tissue adjacent to the tumor. This TCR was recovered from a person aged 45-60 years with lung adenocarcinoma.

The CDR3 here is CASKFGGNQPQHF. The CDR3 DNA is TGTGCCAGCAAGTTCGGCGGCAATCAGCCCCAGCATTTT. V usage is TRBV6-1 and J usage is TRBJ1-5; D is unclear. The germline V and J ends were trimmed by 7 bases and 2 bases, with 9 bases remaining between them. In germline, CDR1 is MNHNS, CDR2 SASEGT. This CDR3 is 13 amino acids long.